The 25 T cell receptor beta chains given below trace back to one sample, sequenced in a study of T cell repertoires in cytomegalovirus infection. Via MiXCR, TCRdb re-called the reads, giving one row per CDR3 protein. The table lists around 570,000 distinct CDR3 sequences, 35% to 50% of them singletons, with around 48% in the top ten. No antigen has been identified for these receptors. The specimen comprised cultured PBMCs, sampled from culture after CMV antigen stimulation. The receptor set was obtained from a human donor in good health (CMV status not recorded). Some clones in this sample may be carry-over from other donors' samples.

In this sample, this clonotype turned up a few times. CDR3 sequence reads: CASSPTGDEQYF. The CDR3 DNA reads as TGTGCCAGCAGCCCGACCGGGGACGAGCAGTACTTC. V usage is TRBV7-8 and J usage is TRBJ2-7; weak D call: TRBD2 (5 bases). The CDR3 extends over 12 amino acids. Trimming took off 5 bases at V and 5 bases at J, with 10 bases between the two ends. Germline lookup yields CDR1 SGHVS and CDR2 FQNEAQ. Filled out from reference TRBV7-8 and TRBJ2-7, the complete variable domain reads GAGVSQSPRYKVAKRGQDVALRCDPISGHVSLFWYQQALGQGPEFLTYFQNEAQLDKSGLPSDRFFAERPEGSVSTLKIQRTQQEDSAVYLCASSPTGDEQYFGPGTRLTVT.

The chain is built from TRBV12-3 or TRBV12-4 and TRBJ2-1; TRBD1 matches at 9 bases. V was clipped by 6 bases and J by 6 bases; unmatched bases: 9. The CDR3 covers 15 residues. The CDR3 reads CASREAGTGSNEQFF. The CDR3 nucleotides are TGTGCCAGCAGGGAGGCCGGGACAGGGTCCAATGAGCAGTTCTTC.

This clonotype appeared many times. This chain uses TRBV12-3 or TRBV12-4 with TRBJ1-2; 8 bases fit TRBD1. The CDR3 runs to 16 residues. With 4 bases clipped from V and 8 bases from J, the junction kept 15 bases outside the gene matches. Here the CDR3 reads CASSSGGTGQRRGYTF. CDR3 nucleotides: TGTGCCAGCAGTTCGGGAGGGACAGGCCAACGCCGGGGCTACACCTTC.

The chain has TRBV29-1 and TRBJ2-3; 8 nucleotides agree with TRBD1. V trimming: 6 bases; J trimming: 1 base; junction bases outside the gene matches: 9. CDR3 length equals 15 residues. The germline V gene encodes CDR1 SQVTM and CDR2 ANQGSEA. CDR3 region: CSVLGGRGRTDTQYF. The DNA for the CDR3 is TGCAGCGTGTTAGGGGGCAGGGGGCGCACAGATACGCAGTATTTT.

There are many counts of this clonotype. The chain employs TRBV7-2 and TRBJ2-5; D gene unclear. Germline V CDR1 and CDR2: SGHTA, FQGNSA. The CDR3 contains 12 residues. Trimming removed 4 bases at V and 5 bases at J, with 8 bases between. This chain's CDR3 is CASSWLRETQYF. In DNA, the CDR3 is TGTGCCAGCAGCTGGCTACGGGAGACCCAGTACTTC.

V is TRBV27 and J is TRBJ1-1; D not certain. Per germline, CDR1 MNHEY and CDR2 SMNVEV (reference sequence). This CDR3 region has 14 residues. V shed 3 bases and J shed 3 bases, with 11 bases lying between them. The CDR3 reads CASSLYGRDTEAFF. The CDR3 DNA is TGTGCCAGCAGTTTGTATGGGAGGGACACTGAAGCTTTCTTT.

The J gene is TRBJ2-1, the V gene TRBV7-8; no firm D call. This CDR3 is built from 14 residues. Trimming shortened V by 1 base and J by 2 bases, and 6 bases separated the two germline ends. Germline CDR1 reads SGHVS; CDR2 reads FQNEAQ. The CDR3, as DNA: TGTGCCAGCAGCTTAGGCCGAACCTACAATGAGCAGTTCTTC. Amino acids: CASSLGRTYNEQFF.

CDR3 sequence: CASSPQGNLPQHF. The CDR3 DNA reads as TGTGCCAGCAGTCCACAGGGGAATTTGCCCCAGCATTTT. The chain uses TRBV6-2 or TRBV6-3 and TRBJ1-5, with 7 bases matching TRBD1. The V and J ends lost 5 bases and 9 bases, in that order; junction bases with no gene match: 7. Germline CDR1 reads MNHEY; CDR2 reads SVGEGT. The CDR3 sequence is 13 residues long.

V gene TRBV12-3 or TRBV12-4 combines with J gene TRBJ1-1; D remains ambiguous. The germline V and J ends were trimmed by 5 bases and 11 bases, with 21 bases remaining between them. The CDR3 length is 14 residues. CDR3 amino acids: CASSKLAGQVRAFF. The CDR3 region has the DNA TGTGCCAGCAGTAAGTTGGCAGGTCAGGTTCGGGCTTTCTTT.

The table lists this clonotype with many counts. This chain uses TRBV7-8 with TRBJ2-1; 12 bases are a match to TRBD2. The length of the CDR3 is 17 residues. V lost 3 bases to trimming and J lost 2 bases; unmatched junction nucleotides: 5. Germline V gene lookup returns CDR1 SGHVS and CDR2 FQNEAQ. The CDR3, as DNA: TGTGCCAGCAGCTTTCTAGCGGGAGGGTGGACCTACAATGAGCAGTTCTTC. Amino acid sequence: CASSFLAGGWTYNEQFF.

The V and J genes are TRBV7-2 and TRBJ2-1, with 9 bases lining up with TRBD1. The germline gives CDR1 SGHTA, CDR2 FQGNSA. The V gene end was trimmed by 4 bases and the J gene end by 7 bases; junction bases not matched to a gene: 11. The CDR3 sequence is 16 residues long. This CDR3 is CASSSGGTGILNEQFF. CDR3 nucleotides: TGTGCCAGCAGCTCCGGGGGGACAGGGATTTTGAATGAGCAGTTCTTC.

This clonotype was seen only a few times. The chain is built from TRBV6-1 and TRBJ2-1, with TRBD2 matching over 10 bases. CDR1 and CDR2 (germline): MNHNS, SASEGT. V was clipped by 1 base and J by 12 bases; unmatched bases: 12. The CDR3 is 16 residues long. This chain's CDR3 is CASSEGLSGRVLRQFF. CDR3 nucleotides: TGTGCCAGCAGTGAAGGGCTAAGCGGGAGGGTCCTTAGGCAGTTCTTC.

The chain links TRBV12-3 or TRBV12-4 to TRBJ2-1, with TRBD2 as a possible D gene (6 bases). The CDR3 is made up of 13 amino acids. V dropped 6 bases and J dropped 8 bases, with 14 bases sitting between them. CDR3 sequence: CASRRGLSHEQFF. CDR3 nucleotides: TGTGCCAGCAGACGGGGACTGTCACATGAGCAGTTCTTC.

This clonotype occurred many times. The rearrangement links TRBV7-9 to TRBJ2-3; D unclear. CDR1 and CDR2 (germline): SEHNR, FQNEAQ (reference sequence). Trimming removed 1 base at V and 5 bases at J, with 4 bases between. CDR3 length: 12 residues. The DNA of the CDR3 is TGTGCCAGCAGCTTAGAAGGAGATACGCAGTATTTT. Its protein is CASSLEGDTQYF.

J is TRBJ2-7 and V is TRBV7-2, with D tentatively TRBD1 (6 bases). Trimming cost V 3 bases and J 6 bases, with 21 bases left between them. Germline CDR1 and CDR2: SGHTA and FQGNSA. CDR3 length: 16 residues. The CDR3 DNA reads TGTGCCAGCAGCTTGAGTGGGGGCGTGGACGGTTTCGAGCAGTACTTC. It specifies CASSLSGGVDGFEQYF. Filled out from reference TRBV7-2 and TRBJ2-7, the complete variable domain reads GAGVSQSPSNKVTEKGKDVELRCDPISGHTALYWYRQSLGQGLEFLIYFQGNSAPDKSGLPSDRFSAERTGGSVSTLTIQRTQQEDSAVYLCASSLSGGVDGFEQYFGPGTRLTVT.

The gene calls are TRBV12-3 or TRBV12-4 and TRBJ2-3; D might be TRBD1 (5 bases). V was trimmed by 4 bases and J by 6 bases, leaving 20 bases between them. CDR3 length: 16 amino acids. The chain's CDR3 is CASSYGLIQQEDTQYF. The CDR3 region has the DNA TGTGCCAGCAGTTATGGATTGATCCAACAGGAGGATACGCAGTATTTT.

The chain couples TRBV7-9 to TRBJ1-1; possibly TRBD1 for D (6 bases). The V and J ends lost 4 bases and 5 bases respectively, with 11 bases between them. CDR1 and CDR2 from the germline V gene are SEHNR and FQNEAQ (reference sequence). CDR3 size: 13 residues. CDR3 loop: CASSSQGITEAFF. In DNA, the CDR3 is TGTGCCAGCAGCTCACAGGGTATTACTGAAGCTTTCTTT.

This clonotype was counted only a few times. V gene TRBV20-1 combines with J gene TRBJ1-4; tentatively, D is TRBD1 (5 bases). This CDR3 is 13 amino acids long. Germline CDR1 and CDR2: DFQATT and SNEGSKA (reference sequence). Trimming stripped 6 bases from V and 8 bases from J, with 16 bases between. CDR3 nucleotide sequence: TGCAGTGCGAGACAGAGAATGGGGGAAAAACTGTTTTTT. Its protein product is CSARQRMGEKLFF.

J is TRBJ2-7 and V is TRBV7-2; TRBD2 is a possible D gene (5 bases). Germline loops: CDR1 SGHTA, CDR2 FQGNSA. The CDR3 sequence is 14 residues long. V shed 5 bases and J shed 5 bases, with 16 bases lying between them. The CDR3 sequence: CASSLGLSPHEQYF. The CDR3 bases are TGTGCCAGCAGCCTTGGACTGTCCCCCCACGAGCAGTACTTC.

This clonotype showed up just a few times. The chain has TRBV7-8 and TRBJ2-5, with 11 bases that match TRBD1. The CDR3 extends over 15 amino acids. The germline gives CDR1 SGHVS, CDR2 FQNEAQ. V lost 5 bases to trimming and J lost 5 bases; unmatched junction nucleotides: 7. The CDR3 loop is CASSRWDRGRETQYF. DNA of the CDR3: TGTGCCAGCAGCCGATGGGACAGGGGGAGGGAGACCCAGTACTTC.

The V gene is TRBV7-2, the J gene TRBJ2-3; a possible D gene is TRBD2 (5 bases). V was pared by 6 bases and J by 0 bases, with 13 bases between. This CDR3 spans 15 amino acids. Germline V gene data show CDR1 as SGHTA and CDR2 as FQGNSA. This CDR3 is CASRSGEGSTDTQYF. In DNA form, the CDR3 reads TGTGCCAGCAGAAGCGGTGAGGGTAGCACAGATACGCAGTATTTT. The full variable domain, with the rest looked up from reference TRBV7-2 and TRBJ2-3, is GAGVSQSPSNKVTEKGKDVELRCDPISGHTALYWYRQSLGQGLEFLIYFQGNSAPDKSGLPSDRFSAERTGGSVSTLTIQRTQQEDSAVYLCASRSGEGSTDTQYFGPGTRLTVL.

The chain joins TRBV12-3 or TRBV12-4 to TRBJ1-2; TRBD1 aligns across 7 bases. V dropped 6 bases and J dropped 6; count of bases not matched to a gene: 10. This CDR3 has 14 residues. CDR3 sequence: CASRRQGSTDGYTF. In DNA, the CDR3 is TGTGCCAGCAGACGACAGGGTTCGACAGATGGCTACACCTTC.

The DNA for the CDR3 is TGTGCCAGCAGCGTCGTAGGAAGAACCGGGGAGCTGTTTTTT. Translating gives CASSVVGRTGELFF. The chain is built from TRBV9 and TRBJ2-2, with D hard to call. Trimming removed 2 bases at V and 5 bases at J, with 10 bases between. The length of the CDR3 is 14 residues. Per germline, CDR1 SGDLS and CDR2 YYNGEE. Complete variable domain (other parts from reference TRBV9 and TRBJ2-2): DSGVTQTPKHLITATGQRVTLRCSPRSGDLSVYWYQQSLDQGLQFLIQYYNGEERAKGNILERFSAQQFPDLHSELNLSSLELGDSALYFCASSVVGRTGELFFGEGSRLTVL.

This clonotype was counted between two and nine times. The chain links TRBV5-1 to TRBJ1-5, with D hard to call. Trimming cost V 0 bases and J 0 bases, with 7 bases left between them. In germline, CDR1 is SGHRS, CDR2 YFSETQ. CDR3 length: 15 amino acids. The CDR3 nucleotides are TGCGCCAGCAGCTTGGCCGGACTTAGCAATCAGCCCCAGCATTTT. This gives the protein CASSLAGLSNQPQHF.

This clonotype has a single count. This rearrangement joins TRBV25-1 to TRBJ2-7; D is uncertain. Trimming removed 1 base at V and 6 bases at J, with 10 bases between. The CDR3 spans 13 residues. CDR1 and CDR2 from the germline V gene are MGHDK and SYGVNS. DNA for the CDR3: TGTGCCAGCAGTGAATTCGACCTACCCGAGCAGTACTTC. It codes for CASSEFDLPEQYF.